The 28 T cell receptor beta chains below were found in one sample sequenced in a study of T cells after yellow fever vaccination. MiXCR, run by TCRdb on the 5' RACE reads, gives a single entry per CDR3 protein. The sample includes over 200,000 distinct CDR3 sequences, more than 6.5% seen only once; the top ten take 0.85% to 1.2%. Sequenced material: CD4+ T cells sorted from PBMCs, taken on the day of the yellow fever booster vaccination. Every receptor here comes from a man aged 25 to 40 who received the YFV17D yellow fever vaccine.

The J gene is TRBJ2-4, the V gene TRBV18; D could derive from TRBD1 or TRBD2 (5 bases each). CDR3 length: 16 amino acids. Germline CDR1 KGHSH, CDR2 LQKENI. V was pared by 2 bases and J by 0 bases, with 11 bases between. CDR3 bases: TGTGCCAGCTCACCAGCAGGGACCCAAGCCAAAAACATTCAGTACTTC. Its translation: CASSPAGTQAKNIQYF.

Ten or more counts support this clonotype. The chain is built from TRBV20-1 and TRBJ2-7, with D perhaps being TRBD1 or TRBD2 (5 bases each). CDR3 length: 12 residues. Germline values: CDR1 DFQATT, CDR2 SNEGSKA (reference sequence). Trimming shortened V by 7 bases and J by 1 base, and 11 bases separated the two germline ends. The CDR3 reads CSGRGASYEQYF. The CDR3 DNA reads as TGCAGTGGGAGAGGGGCTTCCTACGAGCAGTACTTC.

This clonotype was counted only a few times. The CDR3 spells CSAPPRGGPGYTF. The DNA of the CDR3 is TGCAGTGCCCCACCCCGAGGGGGACCCGGCTACACCTTC. V is TRBV20-1 and J is TRBJ1-2; D is perhaps TRBD1 (6 bases). Germline CDR1 reads DFQATT; CDR2 reads SNEGSKA (reference sequence). The CDR3 covers 13 residues. The V end was cut by 6 bases, the J end by 8 bases, with 19 bases between.

This clonotype was seen repeatedly, ten times or more. The chain links TRBV5-1 to TRBJ2-1; no clear D gene. This CDR3 region has 13 residues. V was shortened by 5 bases and J by 2 bases, with 8 bases between the two germline ends. Germline-derived CDR1 and CDR2 are SGHRS and YFSETQ. The chain's CDR3 is CASRRDTYNEQFF. The CDR3, as DNA: TGCGCCAGCAGGCGTGACACCTACAATGAGCAGTTCTTC.

A few counts support this clonotype. V gene TRBV2 combines with J gene TRBJ2-4; no reliable D call. The germline V gene encodes CDR1 SNHLY and CDR2 FYNNEI. V lost 7 bases and J lost 8, with 9 bases in between. The CDR3 loop spans 11 amino acids. The CDR3 bases are TGTGCCAGCACCGGGTTTGACATTCAGTACTTC. The encoded protein is CASTGFDIQYF.

The CDR3 nucleotides are TGTGCCAGCAGCTCGGTTCGAGGGACCAACTATGGCTACACCTTC. Residues: CASSSVRGTNYGYTF. The J gene is TRBJ1-2, the V gene TRBV11-2; a possible D gene is TRBD1 (5 bases). This CDR3 has 15 residues. Looked up from germline, CDR1 is SGHAT and CDR2 is FQNNGV. V lost 4 bases to trimming and J lost 2 bases, with 14 bases between them. Full variable domain (outside the CDR3, taken from reference TRBV11-2 and TRBJ1-2): EAGVAQSPRYKIIEKRQSVAFWCNPISGHATLYWYQQILGQGPKLLIQFQNNGVVDDSQLPKDRFSAERLKGVDSTLKIQPAKLEDSAVYLCASSSVRGTNYGYTFGSGTRLTVV.

In this sample, this clonotype turned up many times. The genes are TRBV7-9 and TRBJ2-1, with 9 bases lining up with TRBD1. J was trimmed by 5 bases and V by 5 bases; bases with no gene match: 1. Germline CDR1 SEHNR, CDR2 FQNEAQ (reference sequence). The CDR3 covers 13 residues. The CDR3 DNA sequence: TGTGCCAGCAGCCGACAGGGGGACAATGAGCAGTTCTTC. Residues: CASSRQGDNEQFF.

This chain uses TRBV7-8 with TRBJ2-1; 9 nucleotides line up with TRBD2. Germline values: CDR1 SGHVS, CDR2 FQNEAQ. V gave up 5 bases and J gave up 4 bases; unmatched junction bases: 6. This CDR3 has 15 residues. This CDR3 reads CASSQRLAAYNEQFF. CDR3 coding DNA: TGTGCCAGCAGCCAACGACTAGCGGCTTACAATGAGCAGTTCTTC.

The gene calls are TRBV5-4 and TRBJ2-1; 13 positions agree with TRBD2. Germline CDR1 reads SGHNT; CDR2 reads YYREEE (reference sequence). The CDR3 is made up of 18 amino acids. The V segment lost 4 bases and the J segment 10 bases; nucleotides outside the gene matches: 17. The DNA of the CDR3 is TGTGCCAGCAGCGCCCGACTAGCGGGAGGCAATCATAATGGCGAGCAGTTCTTC. Protein: CASSARLAGGNHNGEQFF.

Only a few counts were recorded for this clonotype. V is TRBV20-1 and J is TRBJ2-1; 8 nucleotides line up with TRBD2. This CDR3 region has 12 residues. The ends lost 6 bases at V and 7 bases at J; junction bases unmatched: 5. Germline V lookup: CDR1 DFQATT, CDR2 SNEGSKA (reference sequence). In nucleotides, the CDR3 is TGCAGTGCGACGACTAGCGCTAATGAGCAGTTCTTC. It codes for CSATTSANEQFF.

The sample holds many counts of this clonotype. The chain is built from TRBV29-1 and TRBJ2-1, with 9 bases matching TRBD1. V lost 5 bases, J lost 3 bases, and 5 bases stayed unmatched. Germline V gives CDR1 SQVTM, CDR2 ANQGSEA. This CDR3 spans 14 amino acids. The CDR3 DNA reads TGCAGCGTTCCCGGGACAGGGAGCTACAATGAGCAGTTCTTC. Its protein is CSVPGTGSYNEQFF.

The chain recombines TRBV20-1 with TRBJ1-2, with 7 bases aligning to TRBD1. Germline lookup yields CDR1 DFQATT and CDR2 SNEGSKA (reference sequence). V was pared by 3 bases and J by 5 bases, with 9 bases of the junction left unmatched. The CDR3 has 14 residues. CDR3 region: CSASPGQITYGYTF. The CDR3 DNA follows: TGCAGTGCTAGTCCGGGACAGATAACATATGGCTACACCTTC.

The sample holds many counts of this clonotype. The rearrangement uses TRBV6-1 and TRBJ2-5; 14 bases align to TRBD2. This CDR3 region has 15 residues. With 4 bases clipped from V and 4 bases from J, the junction kept 2 bases outside the gene matches. Germline V gives CDR1 MNHNS, CDR2 SASEGT. The CDR3 loop reads CASSGTSGRSETQYF. Here the CDR3 DNA reads TGTGCCAGCAGTGGGACTAGCGGGAGGTCAGAGACCCAGTACTTC.

This clonotype has a count of ten or more. The rearrangement uses TRBV11-1 and TRBJ2-1; D remains ambiguous. The ends were cut back, 1 base at V and 0 bases at J, with 19 bases in the middle. This CDR3 spans 19 amino acids. Germline CDR1 reads SGHAT; CDR2 reads FQDESV (reference sequence). CDR3 sequence reads: CASSLGGLTYSSSYNEQFF. Written as DNA, the CDR3 is TGTGCCAGCAGCTTAGGTGGCCTCACCTACAGTAGCTCCTACAATGAGCAGTTCTTC.

This clonotype was counted many times. This chain connects TRBV11-2 to TRBJ2-7, with D perhaps TRBD2 (5 bases). CDR1 and CDR2 from the germline V gene are SGHAT and FQNNGV. Deletions cut 1 base from V and 5 bases from J, with 6 bases between. CDR3 size: 12 residues. In DNA, the CDR3 is TGTGCCAGCAGCTTAGGAGGGAACGAGCAGTACTTC. Translation: CASSLGGNEQYF.

This clonotype has more than one count but fewer than ten. V gene TRBV7-3 combines with J gene TRBJ2-5, with D hard to call. Looked up from germline, CDR1 is SGHTA and CDR2 is FQGTGA. The CDR3 extends over 13 amino acids. The V and J ends lost 5 bases and 4 bases respectively, with 11 bases between them. The CDR3 DNA is TGTGCCAGCAGCCCTATTGAAGGAGAGACCCAGTACTTC. It translates to CASSPIEGETQYF. The full variable domain, in which reference TRBV7-3 and TRBJ2-5 provide the parts outside the CDR3, is GAGVSQTPSNKVTEKGKYVELRCDPISGHTALYWYRQSLGQGPEFLIYFQGTGAADDSGLPNDRFFAVRPEGSVSTLKIQRTERGDSAVYLCASSPIEGETQYFGPGTRLLVL.

In its sample, this clonotype was seen a few times. The V gene is TRBV28, the J gene TRBJ2-5; no clear D. The CDR3 loop spans 11 amino acids. V was trimmed by 7 bases and J by 1 base, leaving 4 bases between them. Germline V gene sequence: CDR1 MDHEN, CDR2 SYDVKM. The CDR3 DNA sequence: TGTGCCAGCAAGGCCCAAGAGACCCAGTACTTC. Translation gives CASKAQETQYF. Full variable domain (rest looked up from reference TRBV28 and TRBJ2-5): DVKVTQSSRYLVKRTGEKVFLECVQDMDHENMFWYRQDPGLGLRLIYFSYDVKMKEKGDIPEGYSVSREKKERFSLILESASTNQTSMYLCASKAQETQYFGPGTRLLVL.

This clonotype was seen more than once but under ten times. The chain carries TRBV20-1 and TRBJ1-3, with a possible D match to TRBD1 (6 bases). This CDR3 has 12 residues. Trimming cost V 5 bases and J 6 bases, with 11 bases left between them. From germline, CDR1 is DFQATT and CDR2 SNEGSKA (reference sequence). CDR3 sequence: CSAADRQNTIYF. In DNA, the CDR3 is TGCAGTGCTGCCGACAGGCAAAACACCATATATTTT.

This clonotype occurred many times. This sequence joins TRBV7-9 and TRBJ1-6; D may be TRBD1 (5 bases). CDR3 length equals 15 residues. CDR1 and CDR2 (germline): SEHNR, FQNEAQ (reference sequence). V gave up 3 bases and J gave up 7 bases, with 13 bases separating them. CDR3 amino acids: CASSLQGGANSPLHF. CDR3 sequence (DNA): TGTGCCAGCAGCTTGCAGGGTGGGGCAAATTCACCCCTCCACTTT. The full variable domain, completed using reference TRBV7-9 and TRBJ1-6, is DTGVSQNPRHKITKRGQNVTFRCDPISEHNRLYWYRQTLGQGPEFLTYFQNEAQLEKSRLLSDRFSAERPKGSFSTLEIQRTEQGDSAMYLCASSLQGGANSPLHFGNGTRLTVT.

V and J are TRBV27 and TRBJ2-7; 10 nucleotides agree with TRBD2. V lost 0 bases to trimming and J lost 7 bases; unmatched junction nucleotides: 12. Germline V gene data show CDR1 as MNHEY and CDR2 as SMNVEV (reference sequence). The CDR3 length is 17 residues. Written as DNA, the CDR3 is TGTGCCAGCAGTTTATCCCCCCTAGCGGGAGTAACAGATGAGCAGTACTTC. Translation: CASSLSPLAGVTDEQYF.

This clonotype was seen a handful of times. The V gene is TRBV20-1, the J gene TRBJ2-7; 10 positions match TRBD2. V gave up 4 bases and J gave up 2 bases; unmatched junction bases: 8. The CDR3 length is 15 residues. The V gene's germline CDR1 is DFQATT and CDR2 SNEGSKA (reference sequence). The CDR3 sequence is CSAIDKLAGPYEQYF. The CDR3 nucleotides are TGCAGTGCTATAGACAAACTAGCGGGGCCCTACGAGCAGTACTTC.

There are a few counts of this clonotype. The chain links TRBV12-3 or TRBV12-4 to TRBJ1-5, with D possibly matching TRBD1 (5 bases). The CDR3 contains 13 residues. The V and J ends lost 7 bases and 7 bases respectively, with 14 bases between them. In nucleotides, the CDR3 is TGTGCCAGCACCATAGGGACGGAGCAGCCCCAGCATTTT. It codes for CASTIGTEQPQHF.

The sample holds a few counts of this clonotype. The chain combines TRBV19 with TRBJ1-2; a weak D match, TRBD1 (5 bases). The CDR3 is 16 residues long. Trimming took off 10 bases at V and 3 bases at J, with 24 bases between the two ends. Germline CDR1 LNHDA, CDR2 SQIVND (reference sequence). The CDR3 reads CATWDGRNSLDYGYTF. The CDR3 DNA reads as TGTGCCACGTGGGACGGGCGCAACTCTCTGGACTATGGCTACACCTTC.

This clonotype was observed many times. The chain's CDR3 is CASSQVGNEQFF. The CDR3 coding sequence is TGTGCCAGCAGCCAAGTTGGAAATGAGCAGTTCTTC. The J gene is TRBJ2-1, the V gene TRBV3-1, with D unclear. Germline V gives CDR1 LGHDT, CDR2 YNNKEL (reference sequence). The V gene lost 1 base and the J gene lost 7 bases, with 5 bases spanning the gap. The CDR3 runs to 12 residues.

This clonotype was seen only a few times. V usage is TRBV5-1 and J usage is TRBJ1-5; D uncertain. Trimming took 0 bases from V and 8 from J, leaving 12 bases between them. There are 14 residues in the CDR3. Germline V gene lookup returns CDR1 SGHRS and CDR2 YFSETQ. The DNA of the CDR3 is TGCGCCAGCAGCTTGGGGTCCCCCCGGGAGCCCCAGCATTTT. Translated: CASSLGSPREPQHF.

This clonotype has a count of ten or more. The chain employs TRBV4-2 and TRBJ2-1; D may correspond to TRBD1 or TRBD2 (5 bases each). The CDR3 is 14 residues long. Trimming left V 1 base short and J 8 bases short, with 12 bases between. Germline assignment: CDR1 LGHNA and CDR2 YNFKEQ. The CDR3 sequence: CASSQGDPGHEQFF. The CDR3 DNA is TGTGCCAGCAGCCAAGGAGACCCGGGACATGAGCAGTTCTTC.

The V and J genes are TRBV9 and TRBJ2-3; D is uncertain. The CDR3 is 15 amino acids. The germline CDR1 and CDR2 sequences are SGDLS and YYNGEE. The ends were cut back, 0 bases at V and 3 bases at J, with 11 bases in the middle. This chain's CDR3 is CASSVGGSGTDTQYF. The CDR3 DNA is TGTGCCAGCAGCGTAGGGGGTAGTGGAACAGATACGCAGTATTTT.

At least ten counts were recorded for this clonotype. This chain uses TRBV7-2 with TRBJ2-5; 8 nucleotides line up with TRBD1. Germline assignment: CDR1 SGHTA and CDR2 FQGNSA. After removal of 1 base from V and 5 bases from J, the junction contained 9 bases not matched to a gene. CDR3 length equals 16 residues. The CDR3 coding sequence is TGTGCCAGCAGCTTAGTGTCAGGGGGCTTGAGCGAGACCCAGTACTTC. It yields the protein CASSLVSGGLSETQYF.